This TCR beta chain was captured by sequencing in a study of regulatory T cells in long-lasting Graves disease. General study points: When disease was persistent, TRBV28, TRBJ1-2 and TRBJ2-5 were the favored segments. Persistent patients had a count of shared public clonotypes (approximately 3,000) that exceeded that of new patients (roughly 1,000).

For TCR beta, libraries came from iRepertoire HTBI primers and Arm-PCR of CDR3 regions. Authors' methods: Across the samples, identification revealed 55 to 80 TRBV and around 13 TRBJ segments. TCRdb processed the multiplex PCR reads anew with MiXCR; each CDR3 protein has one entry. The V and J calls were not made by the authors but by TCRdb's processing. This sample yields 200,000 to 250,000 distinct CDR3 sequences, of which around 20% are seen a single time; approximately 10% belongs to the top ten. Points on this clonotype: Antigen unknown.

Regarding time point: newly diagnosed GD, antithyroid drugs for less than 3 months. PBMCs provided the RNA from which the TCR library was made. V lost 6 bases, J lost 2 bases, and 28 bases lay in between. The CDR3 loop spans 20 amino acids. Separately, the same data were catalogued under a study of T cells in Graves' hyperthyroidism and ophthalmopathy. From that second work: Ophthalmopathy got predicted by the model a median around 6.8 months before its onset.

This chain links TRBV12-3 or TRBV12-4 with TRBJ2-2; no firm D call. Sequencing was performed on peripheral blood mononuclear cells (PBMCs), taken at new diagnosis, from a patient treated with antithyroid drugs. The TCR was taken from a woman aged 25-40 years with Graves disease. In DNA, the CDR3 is TGTGCCAGCAGCAACACGGTACACGGCGACGACCAGCCTAACACCGGGGAGCTGTTTTTT. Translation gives CASSNTVHGDDQPNTGELFF.